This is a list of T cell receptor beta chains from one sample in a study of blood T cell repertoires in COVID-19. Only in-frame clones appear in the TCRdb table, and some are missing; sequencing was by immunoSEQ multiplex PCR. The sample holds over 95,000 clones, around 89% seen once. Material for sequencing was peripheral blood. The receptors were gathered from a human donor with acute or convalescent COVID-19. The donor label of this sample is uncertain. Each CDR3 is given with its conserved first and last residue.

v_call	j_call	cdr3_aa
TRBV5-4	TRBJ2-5	CASSFRLAGQETQYF
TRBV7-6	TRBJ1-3	CASSLDRGLSGNTIYF
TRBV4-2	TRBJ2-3	CASSNRDTADTQYF
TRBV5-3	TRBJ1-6	CARTPQEFLSVNSPLHF
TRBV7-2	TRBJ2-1	CASSPMSGQGAYNEQFF
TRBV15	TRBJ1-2	CATSWGGTNYGYTF
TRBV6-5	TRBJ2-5	CATAVDSFQETQYF
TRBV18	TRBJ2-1	CASSPRGKGYNEQFF
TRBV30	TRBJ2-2	CAWTRGARGELFF
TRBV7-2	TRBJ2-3	CASSLRGGGADTQYF
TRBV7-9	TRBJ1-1	CASTSGLEAFF
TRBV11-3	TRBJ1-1	CASSLGEGTEAFF
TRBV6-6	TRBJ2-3	CASTTQGMGTDTQYF
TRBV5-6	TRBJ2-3	CASSWGGTTDTQYF
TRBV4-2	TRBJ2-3	CASSQDRLAGVRDTQYF
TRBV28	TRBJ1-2	CASSSYYGYTF
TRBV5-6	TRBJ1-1	CASSLTGDGRAFF